Shown below are 32 T cell receptor beta chains from a single sample sequenced in a study of blood T cells in healthy people across ages. It was with a sample-barcoded 5' primer and a J-beta primer mix that a second PCR of about 6 to 12 cycles was run. TCRdb used MiXCR to reprocess the 5' RACE reads, holding one entry per CDR3 protein. This sample has approximately 810,000 distinct CDR3 sequences, with under 35% found just once. The material sequenced was blood. The receptors here all came from a woman older than 75 in good health.

Regarding this clonotype: A much larger clone differs from this one at a single base, so this may be a read error. V and J are TRBV15 and TRBJ2-5; maybe TRBD1 (6 bases). Trimming stripped 7 bases from V and 5 bases from J, with 17 bases between. This CDR3 has 14 amino acids. The germline CDR1 and CDR2 sequences are LNHNV and YYDKDF (reference sequence). CDR3 in amino acids: CATTPRVQGETQYF. CDR3 DNA: TGTGCCACCACGCCCCGGGTTCAGGGGGAGACCCAGTACTTC.

The chain combines TRBV5-1 with TRBJ1-2, with 7 bases aligning to TRBD1. Losses at the gene ends were 3 bases for V and 8 bases for J; bases not matched to a gene: 7. The CDR3 spans 13 residues. The V gene's germline CDR1 is SGHRS and CDR2 YFSETQ. The CDR3 DNA sequence: TGCGCCAGCAGCTCCCGACAGGGCGGCGGCTACACCTTC. It yields the protein CASSSRQGGGYTF.

This chain uses TRBV30 with TRBJ1-4; 8 bases are shared with TRBD1. The CDR3 totals 14 residues. Unmatched junction bases numbered 6, after V lost 2 bases and J lost 7 bases. Germline CDR1 and CDR2: GTSNPN and SVGIG (reference sequence). The CDR3 here is CAWSRQGQVEKLFF. The DNA of the CDR3 is TGTGCCTGGAGTCGACAGGGGCAGGTTGAAAAACTGTTTTTT.

The V and J genes are TRBV24-1 and TRBJ2-5; D remains ambiguous. Germline CDR1 is KGHDR and CDR2 is SFDVKD. This CDR3 spans 13 amino acids. Trimming stripped 1 base from V and 5 bases from J, with 7 bases between. CDR3 in amino acids: CATSDFNGETQYF. In DNA form, the CDR3 reads TGTGCCACCAGTGATTTTAACGGGGAGACCCAGTACTTC.

This sequence joins TRBV2 and TRBJ2-3; D is uncertain. This CDR3 is 15 amino acids long. CDR1 and CDR2 from the germline V gene are SNHLY and FYNNEI. The ends were cut back, 5 bases at V and 2 bases at J, with 14 bases in the middle. Here the CDR3 DNA reads TGTGCCAGCAGTAGCGCATATCAAAACACAGATACGCAGTATTTT. Protein: CASSSAYQNTDTQYF.

In DNA, the CDR3 is TGTGCCAGCAGCGTAACGACAGGGGATCACGGGGAGCTGTTTTTT. As protein: CASSVTTGDHGELFF. This chain links TRBV9 with TRBJ2-2, with TRBD1 matching over 8 bases. CDR3 length: 15 amino acids. Germline-derived CDR1 and CDR2 are SGDLS and YYNGEE. The J segment lost 7 bases and the V segment lost 1 base, leaving 6 bases of the junction unmatched.

This clonotype occurred once. A much larger clone differs from this one at a single base, so this may be a read error. The chain carries TRBV11-2 and TRBJ2-1, with D tentatively TRBD1 (6 bases). V lost 1 base and J 13 bases, leaving 20 bases between the germline ends. The CDR3 is made up of 15 amino acids. Germline assignment: CDR1 SGHAT and CDR2 FQNNGV. The CDR3 here is CASSLGGRGTETQFF. CDR3 sequence (DNA): TGTGCCAGCAGCTTAGGAGGCAGGGGAACGGAGACCCAGTTCTTC.

Ten or more counts support this clonotype. The chain employs TRBV20-1 and TRBJ2-4, with 7 bases matching TRBD2. The CDR3 totals 14 residues. Trimming at V came to 3 bases and at J to 7 bases, leaving 9 bases not matched to a gene. The germline V gene encodes CDR1 DFQATT and CDR2 SNEGSKA (reference sequence). Here the CDR3 DNA reads TGCAGTGCTAGTAGCCGGGGAGGGTTTAACATTCAGTACTTC. As protein: CSASSRGGFNIQYF.

Turning to this clonotype: A much larger clone is a single base away; this may be a read error. The chain carries TRBV6-6 and TRBJ2-3; possibly TRBD2 for D (5 bases). Trimming cost V 5 bases and J 4 bases, with 16 bases left between them. The CDR3 has 15 residues. CDR1 is MNHNY, CDR2 SVGAGI, per germline (reference sequence). The CDR3, as DNA: TGTGCCAGCAGTCAACAATTTGGGAGCGCAGATACGCAGTATTTT. Translated, it gives CASSQQFGSADTQYF.

V gene TRBV19 combines with J gene TRBJ2-5; D perhaps matches TRBD2 (6 bases). Germline CDR1 LNHDA, CDR2 SQIVND (reference sequence). The CDR3 consists of 15 residues. V was cut by 9 bases and J by 5 bases, with 22 bases left in between. The CDR3 DNA reads TGTGCCAGCAGCCAAGGGGACTTTCCTGGGGAGACCCAGTACTTC. It codes for CASSQGDFPGETQYF.

Many counts were recorded for this clonotype. The chain employs TRBV4-3 and TRBJ1-2; tentatively, D is TRBD1 (5 bases). The CDR3 spans 17 residues. The germline CDR1 and CDR2 sequences are LGHNA and YSLEER. V was trimmed by 0 bases and J by 2 bases, leaving 16 bases between them. CDR3 in amino acids: CASSQDRGAGPNYGYTF. The CDR3 bases are TGCGCCAGCAGCCAAGATCGTGGGGCAGGGCCGAACTATGGCTACACCTTC.

Note on this clonotype: Possible read error: a much larger clone is one base away. The chain is built from TRBV7-2 and TRBJ1-6; D uncertain. Per germline, CDR1 SGHTA and CDR2 FQGNSA. V lost 11 bases and J lost 11, with 13 bases in between. The length of the CDR3 is 11 residues. CDR3 amino acids: CAPSAGAPLHF. In DNA, the CDR3 is TGTGCCCCGTCAGCAGGAGCACCCCTCCACTTT.

This clonotype was seen only a few times. Given a much more abundant clone one base away, this may be a read error. The V gene is TRBV5-1, the J gene TRBJ1-5, with D perhaps matching TRBD1 (6 bases). The CDR3 spans 14 residues. The germline V and J ends were trimmed by 3 bases and 2 bases, with 9 bases remaining between them. Germline lookup yields CDR1 SGHRS and CDR2 YFSETQ. The CDR3 DNA reads as TGCGCCAGCAGCTGGGCAGGGGGCAATCAGCCCCAGCATTTT. This codes for CASSWAGGNQPQHF. Combining the CDR3 with reference TRBV5-1 and TRBJ1-5 gives the whole variable domain KAGVTQTPRYLIKTRGQQVTLSCSPISGHRSVSWYQQTPGQGLQFLFEYFSETQRNKGNFPGRFSGRQFSNSRSEMNVSTLELGDSALYLCASSWAGGNQPQHFGDGTRLSIL.

With regard to this clonotype: At one end, the junction sequence differs from germline, possibly due to a read error. The V and J genes are TRBV7-9 and TRBJ2-7; 10 positions agree with TRBD2. The better agreement between TRBJ2-5 and the DNA end casts doubt on the J call. The CDR3 is 17 residues long. CDR1 is SEHNR, CDR2 FQNEAQ, per germline (reference sequence). DNA for the CDR3: TGTGCCTGCAGCTTGTTGAGTCTAGCGGGGGTCCAAGAGACCCAGTACTTC. It encodes CACSLLSLAGVQETQYF.

This clonotype showed up just a few times. V gene TRBV21-1 combines with J gene TRBJ1-5; TRBD1, as called in the table, went unchecked against the DNA. TRBV21-1 is tagged as a pseudogene. CDR3 size: 20 residues. The CDR3 sequence is CASSKALSGTGHIGNQPQHF. CDR3 bases: TGTGCCAGCAGCAAAGCGCTTTCGGGGACAGGGCATATTGGCAATCAGCCCCAGCATTTT.

This clonotype turned up a few times. At one end, the junction sequence differs from germline, possibly due to a read error. The chain carries TRBV13 and TRBJ2-7; D is unclear. CDR3 length: 13 amino acids. Germline CDR1 reads PRHDT; CDR2 reads FYEKMQ (reference sequence). The CDR3 loop reads CASSLAPIYAQYF. CDR3 nucleotide sequence: TGTGCCAGCAGCTTAGCTCCCATCTACGCGCAGTACTTC.

This clonotype was observed a few times. The J gene is TRBJ1-5, the V gene TRBV27, with 11 bases identical to TRBD1. This CDR3 is 16 amino acids long. With 0 bases clipped from V and 6 bases from J, the junction kept 4 bases outside the gene matches. Germline lookup yields CDR1 MNHEY and CDR2 SMNVEV (reference sequence). DNA for the CDR3: TGTGCCAGCAGTTTATCTCCGGGACAGGGGGGTCAGCCCCAGCATTTT. Translation gives CASSLSPGQGGQPQHF.

This clonotype has a count of ten or more. The chain employs TRBV20-1 and TRBJ2-3, with D uncertain. From germline, CDR1 is DFQATT and CDR2 SNEGSKA (reference sequence). Between the trimmed V and J ends, which lost 0 bases and 2 bases, there was a span of 9 bases. The CDR3 has 14 residues. The CDR3 loop is CSARDPRATDTQYF. Here the CDR3 DNA reads TGCAGTGCTAGAGATCCCCGTGCCACAGATACGCAGTATTTT.

This clonotype was seen a few times. Just one base apart from a much larger clone, this may be a read error. CDR3 loop: CASSPRLAGGPSSYNEQFF. CDR3 nucleotides: TGTGCCAGCAGTCCTCGACTAGCGGGGGGCCCAAGCTCCTACAATGAGCAGTTCTTC. The V gene is TRBV6-5, the J gene TRBJ2-1, with 13 bases matching TRBD2. The J segment lost 0 bases and the V segment lost 5 bases, leaving 10 bases of the junction unmatched. Per the germline V gene, CDR1 is MNHEY and CDR2 is SVGAGI. This CDR3 is built from 19 residues.

For this clonotype: Germline is not matched at one junction end, which may reflect a read error. This sequence joins TRBV7-2 and TRBJ1-5; 7 bases align to TRBD1. CDR3 length equals 15 residues. The germline gives CDR1 SGHTA, CDR2 FQGNSA. DNA for the CDR3: TGTGCCGGCAGCTCGCCGGGACAGCTAAATCGGCCCCAGCATTTT. Translated: CAGSSPGQLNRPQHF.

In its sample, this clonotype was seen many times. The V call is TRBV20-1, the J call TRBJ2-1, with 9 positions matching TRBD2. The CDR3 totals 18 residues. Per the germline V gene, CDR1 is DFQATT and CDR2 is SNEGSKA (reference sequence). J was trimmed by 0 bases and V by 0 bases; bases with no gene match: 9. Written as DNA, the CDR3 is TGCAGTGCTAGAGATCGAGCGGGGGGCCCGAGCTCCTACAATGAGCAGTTCTTC. Translation gives CSARDRAGGPSSYNEQFF.

This clonotype was seen at least ten times. The V and J genes are TRBV3-1 and TRBJ2-1; D call uncertain. Germline-derived CDR1 and CDR2 are LGHDT and YNNKEL (reference sequence). Trimming pared 3 bases from V and 0 bases from J, leaving 12 bases between. The CDR3 is 16 residues long. Here the CDR3 reads CASSQLGASSYNEQFF. The CDR3 coding sequence is TGTGCCAGCAGCCAGTTAGGCGCTAGCTCCTACAATGAGCAGTTCTTC.

This clonotype was seen many times. The genes are TRBV12-3 or TRBV12-4 and TRBJ1-2, with D perhaps matching TRBD1 (6 bases). V dropped 5 bases and J dropped 7 bases, with 8 bases sitting between them. This CDR3 has 11 amino acids. CDR3 amino acids: CASSRTAGYTF. CDR3 bases: TGTGCCAGCAGTAGGACAGCTGGCTACACCTTC.

Concerning this clonotype: This clone may be a read error of a much larger clone one base away. CDR3 protein: CASTGLFAKTQYF. CDR3 coding DNA: TGTGCCAGCACCGGCCTCTTCGCAAAGACCCAGTACTTC. V and J are TRBV2 and TRBJ2-5, with unresolved D. The CDR3 has 13 residues. CDR1 is SNHLY and CDR2 is FYNNEI in the germline V gene. V lost 7 bases, J lost 6 bases, and 15 bases lay in between.

This clonotype was seen a few times. The J gene is TRBJ2-4, the V gene TRBV12-3 or TRBV12-4, with D perhaps matching TRBD2 (5 bases). The J call may be faulty, since TRBJ2-7 better matches the DNA end. CDR3 length: 14 amino acids. CDR3 DNA: TGTGCCAGCAGTTTCTCGGACGGGAACTACGAGCAGTACTTC. This encodes CASSFSDGNYEQYF.

About this clonotype: A much larger clone sits a single nucleotide away, making a read error possible. The chain joins TRBV12-3 or TRBV12-4 to TRBJ1-2, with D possibly matching TRBD1 (6 bases). The CDR3 totals 13 residues. The CDR3 loop reads CASSLPSGDGHTF. The CDR3 DNA is TGTGCCAGCAGTTTACCGTCAGGGGATGGCCACACCTTC.

The table lists this clonotype with a few counts. The V and J genes are TRBV24-1 and TRBJ1-2, with a tentative D call TRBD1 (5 bases). V was pared by 7 bases and J by 8 bases, with 16 bases between. This CDR3 has 13 amino acids. The germline CDR1 and CDR2 sequences are KGHDR and SFDVKD. CDR3 sequence: CATSGDPSRGYTF. DNA for the CDR3: TGTGCCACCAGCGGGGACCCCTCGCGCGGCTACACCTTC.

On this clonotype itself: Since the CDR3 does not end with the conserved phenylalanine or tryptophan, this likely comes from a read error. The CDR3 loop reads CASSSGTGARETQYN. The CDR3 DNA reads TGCGCCAGCAGCTCCGGGACAGGTGCAAGGGAGACCCAGTACAAC. This sequence joins TRBV5-1 and TRBJ2-5; 8 bases agree with TRBD1. The CDR3 contains 15 residues. V lost 3 bases, J lost 5 bases, and 9 bases stayed unmatched. Germline CDR1 SGHRS, CDR2 YFSETQ.

The chain has TRBV15 and TRBJ1-5; D gene unclear. The V gene's germline CDR1 is LNHNV and CDR2 YYDKDF (reference sequence). The length of the CDR3 is 13 residues. Trimming removed 1 base from V and 4 bases from J, with 5 bases in between. CDR3 DNA: TGTGCCACCAGCAGAGCCCTGAATCAGCCCCAGCATTTT. Translating gives CATSRALNQPQHF.

This clonotype was observed many times. The rearrangement joins TRBV20-1 to TRBJ2-4; D gene uncertain. The CDR3 runs to 15 residues. V shed 1 base and J shed 0 bases, with 10 bases lying between them. CDR1 and CDR2 (germline): DFQATT, SNEGSKA (reference sequence). The CDR3 here is CSARVAFLAKNIQYF. CDR3 DNA sequence: TGCAGTGCTAGAGTAGCTTTTTTAGCCAAAAACATTCAGTACTTC.

This clonotype was seen a handful of times. Since a much larger clone is just one base distant, this may be a read error. This chain uses TRBV12-3 or TRBV12-4 with TRBJ2-3, with D maybe TRBD2 (6 bases). The V end lost 6 bases, the J end lost 7 bases, and 17 bases lay between the germline ends. The length of the CDR3 is 14 residues. DNA of the CDR3: TGTGCCAGCAGCCGTCTAGCGACCAGAAATACGCAGTATTTT. Its translation: CASSRLATRNTQYF.

This clonotype was observed many times. This rearrangement joins TRBV7-2 to TRBJ1-5, with D uncertain. The CDR3 is made up of 15 amino acids. Trimming stripped 1 base from V and 2 bases from J, with 9 bases between. From germline, CDR1 is SGHTA and CDR2 FQGNSA. The CDR3 sequence is CASSLDRAGNQPQHF. CDR3 bases: TGTGCCAGCAGCTTAGACCGAGCGGGCAATCAGCCCCAGCATTTT.